This T cell receptor beta chain is from a study of CD8 T cells in ankylosing spondylitis. It was by quantitative 5'-RACE with molecular barcodes that TCR beta libraries were made. TCRdb re-derived calls from the 5' RACE reads in MiXCR, one entry per CDR3 protein. Counted here are 150,000 to 200,000 distinct CDR3 sequences, approximately 10% occurring once; the ten biggest clones make up 25% to 35%. Whole-study findings and limits: As reported, disease-linked clones showed significant enrichment in matched ankylosing spondylitis synovial fluid. Earlier reports found some motif variants in synovial fluid and blood in reactive arthritis.

This clonotype was detected a few times. Its cognate antigen is unknown. A much more abundant neighbour one base away suggests this may be a read error. The CDR3 runs to 11 residues. Trimming stripped 5 bases from V and 9 bases from J, with 10 bases between. Input material: blood, either unsorted or a sorted T cell fraction (not recorded which). This chain uses TRBV12-3 or TRBV12-4 with TRBJ1-2; D is uncertain. The sequence derives from a male donor with ankylosing spondylitis or in good health (not recorded which). CDR3 nucleotides: TGTGCCAGCAGTCAAGGTAGCAGCTACACCTTC. As protein: CASSQGSSYTF.